Below, one T cell receptor (beta chain) is given with its context. The antigen is undetermined. TCRdb keeps only in-frame clones here, not all; method: immunoSEQ multiplex PCR. The sample holds about 150,000 clones, 80% to 95% seen once. In germline, CDR1 is SNHLY, CDR2 FYNNEI. Trimming cost V 5 bases and J 0 bases, with 21 bases left between them. The CDR3 has 18 amino acids. The sample comes from a study of T cell responses to AZD1222 COVID-19 vaccine. Study findings and constraints: A mostly white British donor set with more females was recruited, and clonal diversity was possibly underestimated. The peak T cell response came first, and repertoires were sampled only after it. The reported proportion of spike-specific TCRs targeting unmutated variant regions was nearly half.

This chain connects TRBV2 to TRBJ2-3; no firm D call. The specimen was peripheral blood, collected 28 days after the second AZD1222 dose. This TCR came from an adult who received the AZD1222 COVID-19 vaccine. CDR3 region: CASSFANILQESTDTQYF. The CDR3 nucleotides read TGTGCCAGCAGTTTCGCTAATATCCTCCAAGAAAGCACAGATACGCAGTATTTT.